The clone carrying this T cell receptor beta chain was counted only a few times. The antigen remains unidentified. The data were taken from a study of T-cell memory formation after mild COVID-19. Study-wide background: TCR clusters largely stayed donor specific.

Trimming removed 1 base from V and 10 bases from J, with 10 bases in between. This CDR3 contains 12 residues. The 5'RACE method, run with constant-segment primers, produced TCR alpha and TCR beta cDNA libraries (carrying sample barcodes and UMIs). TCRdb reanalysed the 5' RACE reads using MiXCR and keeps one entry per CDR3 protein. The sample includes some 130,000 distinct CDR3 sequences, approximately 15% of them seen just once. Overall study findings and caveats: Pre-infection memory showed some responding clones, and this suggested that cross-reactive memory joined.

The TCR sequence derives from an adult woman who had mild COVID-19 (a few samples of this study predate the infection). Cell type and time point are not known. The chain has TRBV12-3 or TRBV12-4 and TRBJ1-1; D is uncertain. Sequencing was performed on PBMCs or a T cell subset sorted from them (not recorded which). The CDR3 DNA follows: TGTGCCAGCAGTTTAGGCGGTGGTCGAGCTTTCTTT. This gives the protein CASSLGGGRAFF.